The 32 T cell receptor beta chains below were found in one sample sequenced in a study of post-analysis software for immune sequencing data. Findings and limits, study-wide: Relative to controls, patients had about five TRBV segments at higher frequency, with TRBV5-6, TRBV5-1 and TRBV20-1 among these.

For these TCRs, the target antigens are not known. Unique molecular identifiers were built into the TCR beta cDNA libraries. TCRdb re-analysed the PCR reads in MiXCR, keeping a single row per CDR3 protein. The sample shows roughly 800,000 distinct CDR3 sequences, roughly 50% of them seen only once. The sequencing input was blood. The source is a girl between 5 and 17 years old with multiple sclerosis.

This clonotype was seen ten or more times. The chain joins TRBV29-1 to TRBJ2-6; 10 bases agree with TRBD1. V was pared by 7 bases and J by 2 bases, with 5 bases of the junction left unmatched. The germline V gene encodes CDR1 SQVTM and CDR2 ANQGSEA. This CDR3 has 15 residues. CDR3 sequence reads: CSAGTGVAGANVLTF. As DNA, the CDR3 is TGCAGCGCCGGGACAGGGGTCGCTGGGGCCAACGTCCTGACTTTC. The complete variable domain, with remaining parts taken from reference TRBV29-1 and TRBJ2-6, reads SAVISQKPSRDICQRGTSLTIQCQVDSQVTMMFWYRQQPGQSLTLIATANQGSEATYESGFVIDKFPISRPNLTFSTLTVSNMSPEDSSIYLCSAGTGVAGANVLTFGAGSRLTVL.

This chain links TRBV29-1 with TRBJ2-1; D uncertain. This CDR3 is 12 amino acids long. V was cut by 7 bases and J by 5 bases, with 12 bases left in between. Germline V lookup: CDR1 SQVTM, CDR2 ANQGSEA. In DNA form, the CDR3 reads TGCAGCGCCGGTAGGCTAAACAATGAGCAGTTCTTC. Translation: CSAGRLNNEQFF.

The chain employs TRBV20-1 and TRBJ2-1; no definite D call. The germline V gene encodes CDR1 DFQATT and CDR2 SNEGSKA (reference sequence). The CDR3 length is 17 residues. V was clipped by 0 bases and J by 3 bases, with 18 bases between them. The CDR3 coding sequence is TGCAGTGCTAGAGAGGTACGCCCCGGAAGGATCTACAATGAGCAGTTCTTC. It encodes CSAREVRPGRIYNEQFF.

This chain joins TRBV7-9 and TRBJ1-2; 9 bases are shared with TRBD1. The trim removed 2 bases at V and 6 bases at J, leaving 7 bases unmatched. The CDR3 has 15 residues. Germline V CDR1 and CDR2: SEHNR, FQNEAQ (reference sequence). The CDR3 coding sequence is TGTGCCAGCAGCTTAATACAGGGGGCCAGCAATGGCTACACCTTC. Translation: CASSLIQGASNGYTF. Supplemented by reference TRBV7-9 and TRBJ1-2, the full variable domain reads DTGVSQNPRHKITKRGQNVTFRCDPISEHNRLYWYRQTLGQGPEFLTYFQNEAQLEKSRLLSDRFSAERPKGSFSTLEIQRTEQGDSAMYLCASSLIQGASNGYTFGSGTRLTVV.

J is TRBJ2-1 and V is TRBV6-2 or TRBV6-3; a possible D gene is TRBD2 (6 bases). The V end lost 6 bases, the J end lost 7 bases, and 16 bases lay between the germline ends. The length of the CDR3 is 14 residues. CDR1 is MNHEY and CDR2 is SVGEGT in the germline V gene. Written as DNA, the CDR3 is TGTGCCAGCAGGCTTGCGGGGAAGGGAAATGAGCAGTTCTTC. Translation: CASRLAGKGNEQFF.

The rearrangement uses TRBV3-1 and TRBJ2-4; 8 nucleotides agree with TRBD2. This CDR3 has 15 amino acids. CDR1 and CDR2 from the germline V gene are LGHDT and YNNKEL (reference sequence). The V segment lost 4 bases and the J segment 9 bases; nucleotides outside the gene matches: 11. CDR3 DNA: TGTGCCAGCAGCCCAACAAGCGGGGGACACGGCATTCAGTACTTC. It specifies CASSPTSGGHGIQYF.

The chain has TRBV20-1 and TRBJ2-7; 8 nucleotides line up with TRBD2. J gave up 1 base and V 2 bases, and 7 bases lay outside the gene matches. The CDR3 runs to 15 residues. Germline V gene data show CDR1 as DFQATT and CDR2 as SNEGSKA (reference sequence). The CDR3 loop is CSARSSGRGSYEQYF. DNA of the CDR3: TGCAGTGCTAGATCGAGCGGGAGAGGGTCCTACGAGCAGTACTTC.

The gene calls are TRBV11-2 and TRBJ1-2; TRBD1 agrees at 7 bases. The CDR3 consists of 14 residues. Germline CDR1 and CDR2: SGHAT and FQNNGV. With 5 bases clipped from V and 2 bases from J, the junction kept 5 bases outside the gene matches. The DNA of the CDR3 is TGTGCCAGCAGCGCGGTACAGGGGAACTATGGCTACACCTTC. This sequence encodes CASSAVQGNYGYTF.

This clonotype was observed a few times. The chain has TRBV7-9 and TRBJ1-1; no reliable D call. Trimming pared 5 bases from V and 0 bases from J, leaving 10 bases between. The germline gives CDR1 SEHNR, CDR2 FQNEAQ (reference sequence). This CDR3 comprises 14 residues. The CDR3 loop is CASSAGRMNTEAFF. The CDR3 DNA is TGTGCCAGCAGCGCCGGCAGAATGAACACTGAAGCTTTCTTT.

This clonotype was observed a handful of times. The chain carries TRBV5-1 and TRBJ1-2; 9 bases agree with TRBD1. Germline CDR1 and CDR2: SGHRS and YFSETQ. The CDR3 has 15 residues. The V and J ends lost 1 base and 3 bases, in that order; junction bases with no gene match: 4. CDR3 sequence: CASSLLTGGHYGYTF. CDR3 coding DNA: TGCGCCAGCAGCTTGCTAACAGGGGGCCACTATGGCTACACCTTC.

In its sample, this clonotype was seen a few times. The J gene is TRBJ1-2, the V gene TRBV27, with 7 bases aligning to TRBD1. The CDR3 has 15 residues. Trimming removed 6 bases from V and 3 bases from J; junction bases left unmatched: 10. CDR1 MNHEY and CDR2 SMNVEV come from the germline V gene (reference sequence). CDR3 DNA: TGTGCCAGCAGCCCGTGGACAGGAGGCGACTATGGCTACACCTTC. Translated: CASSPWTGGDYGYTF.

This clonotype occurred a few times. This rearrangement joins TRBV29-1 to TRBJ2-1, with 13 positions matching TRBD2. With V trimmed by 7 bases and J by 8 bases, 5 bases remained unmatched. Germline V lookup: CDR1 SQVTM, CDR2 ANQGSEA. The CDR3 spans 13 residues. As DNA, the CDR3 is TGCAGCGAAACTAGCGGGAGGGCCCATGAGCAGTTCTTC. Its translation is CSETSGRAHEQFF.

The chain combines TRBV6-4 with TRBJ1-2; 9 nucleotides agree with TRBD1. This CDR3 region has 15 residues. After removal of 8 bases from V and 8 bases from J, the junction contained 15 bases not matched to a gene. Germline lookup yields CDR1 MRHNA and CDR2 SNTAGT. CDR3 region: CASAMEPGQGGGYTF. DNA of the CDR3: TGTGCCAGCGCGATGGAACCGGGACAGGGCGGCGGCTACACCTTC.

This clonotype was observed a few times. The rearrangement uses TRBV29-1 and TRBJ2-3; D unclear. Germline V gene sequence: CDR1 SQVTM, CDR2 ANQGSEA. There are 13 residues in the CDR3. V dropped 7 bases and J dropped 3 bases, with 14 bases sitting between them. CDR3 amino acids: CSAQFAITDTQYF. CDR3 nucleotides: TGCAGCGCCCAGTTTGCGATTACAGATACGCAGTATTTT.

This chain links TRBV29-1 with TRBJ2-7, with 8 positions matching TRBD2. Germline CDR1 is SQVTM and CDR2 is ANQGSEA. This CDR3 is 13 amino acids long. Trimming at V came to 4 bases and at J to 2 bases, leaving 4 bases not matched to a gene. In DNA, the CDR3 is TGCAGCGTTGGAGTAGCGGGAACCTACGAGCAGTACTTC. Translating it yields CSVGVAGTYEQYF.

The chain carries TRBV20-1 and TRBJ2-5; D is perhaps TRBD1 (5 bases). CDR3 size: 14 residues. Looked up from germline, CDR1 is DFQATT and CDR2 is SNEGSKA (reference sequence). The germline V and J ends were trimmed by 0 bases and 11 bases, with 19 bases remaining between them. The CDR3 coding sequence is TGCAGTGCTAGAGATAGCAGGGAAGTTAATGAGCAGTACTTC. Amino acids: CSARDSREVNEQYF.

The J gene is TRBJ2-3, the V gene TRBV7-3, with 8 bases identical to TRBD2. The germline gives CDR1 SGHTA, CDR2 FQGTGA. This CDR3 is built from 16 residues. Trimming at V came to 5 bases and at J to 4 bases, leaving 11 bases not matched to a gene. The CDR3 bases are TGTGCCAGCAGCCCCGGACTAGCCGTCTATCCAGATACGCAGTATTTT. Amino acids: CASSPGLAVYPDTQYF.

V is TRBV7-9 and J is TRBJ1-2; 9 nucleotides align to TRBD1. The germline V gene encodes CDR1 SEHNR and CDR2 FQNEAQ (reference sequence). The V gene end was trimmed by 8 bases and the J gene end by 8 bases; junction bases not matched to a gene: 9. This CDR3 spans 13 amino acids. The CDR3 region is CASARGTGNGYTF. CDR3 nucleotide sequence: TGTGCCAGCGCACGCGGGACAGGGAACGGCTACACCTTC.

V usage is TRBV29-1 and J usage is TRBJ2-7; D gene unclear. Germline V gene lookup returns CDR1 SQVTM and CDR2 ANQGSEA. The CDR3 loop spans 14 amino acids. V lost 1 base and J 0 bases, leaving 10 bases between the germline ends. DNA of the CDR3: TGCAGCGTTGAAGGGGCACCTAACTCCTACGAGCAGTACTTC. Its protein product is CSVEGAPNSYEQYF.

V and J are TRBV27 and TRBJ2-7, with D unresolved. Per the germline V gene, CDR1 is MNHEY and CDR2 is SMNVEV (reference sequence). The V gene lost 8 bases and the J gene lost 4 bases, with 18 bases spanning the gap. This CDR3 contains 14 residues. This chain's CDR3 is CASSRAGSSYEQYF. For the CDR3, the DNA is TGTGCCAGCTCCCGAGCCGGGTCGAGTTACGAGCAGTACTTC.

The chain has TRBV7-9 and TRBJ2-3; 8 bases agree with TRBD2. The junction had 5 bases not matched to a gene; V was cut back by 2 bases and J by 4 bases. The germline V gene has CDR1 SEHNR and CDR2 FQNEAQ (reference sequence). The CDR3 spans 15 residues. The CDR3 region is CASSLMGLGSDTQYF. CDR3 sequence (DNA): TGTGCCAGCAGCTTAATGGGACTAGGGTCAGATACGCAGTATTTT. The full variable domain, in which reference TRBV7-9 and TRBJ2-3 provide the parts outside the CDR3, is DTGVSQNPRHKITKRGQNVTFRCDPISEHNRLYWYRQTLGQGPEFLTYFQNEAQLEKSRLLSDRFSAERPKGSFSTLEIQRTEQGDSAMYLCASSLMGLGSDTQYFGPGTRLTVL.

The CDR3 loop reads CSAMTGGGPGTQYF. The CDR3 DNA follows: TGCAGCGCCATGACTGGCGGGGGTCCAGGTACGCAGTATTTT. The chain uses TRBV29-1 and TRBJ2-3; 7 bases are shared with TRBD2. CDR3 length: 14 residues. The V gene end was trimmed by 7 bases and the J gene end by 8 bases; junction bases not matched to a gene: 15. CDR1 and CDR2 from the germline V gene are SQVTM and ANQGSEA.

In this sample, this clonotype turned up many times. The rearrangement links TRBV5-1 to TRBJ2-3; 9 bases line up with TRBD2. Per germline, CDR1 SGHRS and CDR2 YFSETQ. V lost 4 bases to trimming and J lost 2 bases; unmatched junction nucleotides: 5. The CDR3 length is 15 residues. CDR3 protein: CASSLAGPSTDTQYF. DNA for the CDR3: TGCGCCAGCAGCCTAGCGGGGCCATCCACAGATACGCAGTATTTT.

V usage is TRBV28 and J usage is TRBJ2-3; D call uncertain. Germline CDR1 reads MDHEN; CDR2 reads SYDVKM. The V gene lost 6 bases and the J gene lost 0 bases, with 10 bases spanning the gap. CDR3 size: 14 residues. This chain's CDR3 is CASRTGSSTDTQYF. DNA of the CDR3: TGTGCCAGCAGGACCGGGTCTAGCACAGATACGCAGTATTTT.

The V gene is TRBV6-1, the J gene TRBJ1-5; 10 positions agree with TRBD1. CDR1 and CDR2 (germline): MNHNS, SASEGT. With 1 base clipped from V and 6 bases from J, the junction kept 3 bases outside the gene matches. The CDR3 is made up of 15 amino acids. The CDR3, as DNA: TGTGCCAGCAGTGAAGGACAGGGGGCGGGTCAGCCCCAGCATTTT. It codes for CASSEGQGAGQPQHF.

This clonotype was found a few times. The rearrangement links TRBV5-1 to TRBJ2-5; D gene unclear. Looked up from germline, CDR1 is SGHRS and CDR2 is YFSETQ. Trimming shortened V by 3 bases and J by 5 bases, and 14 bases separated the two germline ends. The CDR3 covers 14 residues. Written as DNA, the CDR3 is TGCGCCAGCAGCTCGAACCTAGGAGTGGAGACCCAGTACTTC. Translating gives CASSSNLGVETQYF.

J is TRBJ2-1 and V is TRBV29-1; D is unresolved. This CDR3 has 12 amino acids. Germline V gene lookup returns CDR1 SQVTM and CDR2 ANQGSEA. Trimming took 4 bases from V and 8 from J, leaving 12 bases between them. DNA for the CDR3: TGCAGCGTTGCCGCGGTTTCGTATGAGCAGTTCTTC. It encodes CSVAAVSYEQFF.

This clonotype occurred a few times. This sequence joins TRBV10-3 and TRBJ2-7; 8 positions match TRBD2. V shed 7 bases, J shed 3 bases, and the junction held 8 bases outside the gene matches. This CDR3 has 14 residues. Per germline, CDR1 ENHRY and CDR2 SYGVKD. The CDR3 region is CAITSGGEHYEQYF. CDR3 nucleotide sequence: TGTGCCATCACATCGGGAGGGGAGCACTACGAGCAGTACTTC.

This chain joins TRBV2 and TRBJ2-7, with 7 bases matching TRBD2. The CDR3 totals 11 residues. Trimming cost V 2 bases and J 11 bases; bases outside gene matches: 3. Germline V gene data show CDR1 as SNHLY and CDR2 as FYNNEI. CDR3 region: CASSERDYKYF. CDR3 sequence (DNA): TGTGCCAGCAGTGAACGGGACTACAAGTACTTC.

About this clonotype itself: Because the CDR3 is missing its conserved closing phenylalanine or tryptophan, this is likely a read error. The V call is TRBV20-1, the J call TRBJ2-7; a possible D gene is TRBD1 (5 bases). The V gene lost 3 bases and the J gene lost 0 bases, with 18 bases spanning the gap. CDR1 DFQATT and CDR2 SNEGSKA come from the germline V gene (reference sequence). The CDR3 length is 16 residues. CDR3 sequence reads: CSASETEQESSYEQYI. The CDR3 nucleotides are TGCAGTGCTAGTGAGACAGAACAAGAAAGCTCCTACGAGCAGTACATC.

The V gene is TRBV5-1, the J gene TRBJ2-7; possibly TRBD1 for D (6 bases). Per the germline V gene, CDR1 is SGHRS and CDR2 is YFSETQ. V was pared by 4 bases and J by 3 bases, with 14 bases between. This CDR3 comprises 14 residues. This CDR3 is CASSLPGHIYEQYF. The CDR3 DNA sequence: TGCGCCAGCAGCCTTCCGGGACACATCTACGAGCAGTACTTC.

This clonotype was counted between two and nine times. The V gene is TRBV5-5, the J gene TRBJ1-4; D not certain. V lost 0 bases and J 3 bases, leaving 3 bases between the germline ends. The germline CDR1 and CDR2 sequences are SGHKS and YYEKEE (reference sequence). The CDR3 sequence is 13 residues long. CDR3 sequence: CASSLGPNEKLFF. As DNA, the CDR3 is TGTGCCAGCAGCTTGGGGCCTAATGAAAAACTGTTTTTT.